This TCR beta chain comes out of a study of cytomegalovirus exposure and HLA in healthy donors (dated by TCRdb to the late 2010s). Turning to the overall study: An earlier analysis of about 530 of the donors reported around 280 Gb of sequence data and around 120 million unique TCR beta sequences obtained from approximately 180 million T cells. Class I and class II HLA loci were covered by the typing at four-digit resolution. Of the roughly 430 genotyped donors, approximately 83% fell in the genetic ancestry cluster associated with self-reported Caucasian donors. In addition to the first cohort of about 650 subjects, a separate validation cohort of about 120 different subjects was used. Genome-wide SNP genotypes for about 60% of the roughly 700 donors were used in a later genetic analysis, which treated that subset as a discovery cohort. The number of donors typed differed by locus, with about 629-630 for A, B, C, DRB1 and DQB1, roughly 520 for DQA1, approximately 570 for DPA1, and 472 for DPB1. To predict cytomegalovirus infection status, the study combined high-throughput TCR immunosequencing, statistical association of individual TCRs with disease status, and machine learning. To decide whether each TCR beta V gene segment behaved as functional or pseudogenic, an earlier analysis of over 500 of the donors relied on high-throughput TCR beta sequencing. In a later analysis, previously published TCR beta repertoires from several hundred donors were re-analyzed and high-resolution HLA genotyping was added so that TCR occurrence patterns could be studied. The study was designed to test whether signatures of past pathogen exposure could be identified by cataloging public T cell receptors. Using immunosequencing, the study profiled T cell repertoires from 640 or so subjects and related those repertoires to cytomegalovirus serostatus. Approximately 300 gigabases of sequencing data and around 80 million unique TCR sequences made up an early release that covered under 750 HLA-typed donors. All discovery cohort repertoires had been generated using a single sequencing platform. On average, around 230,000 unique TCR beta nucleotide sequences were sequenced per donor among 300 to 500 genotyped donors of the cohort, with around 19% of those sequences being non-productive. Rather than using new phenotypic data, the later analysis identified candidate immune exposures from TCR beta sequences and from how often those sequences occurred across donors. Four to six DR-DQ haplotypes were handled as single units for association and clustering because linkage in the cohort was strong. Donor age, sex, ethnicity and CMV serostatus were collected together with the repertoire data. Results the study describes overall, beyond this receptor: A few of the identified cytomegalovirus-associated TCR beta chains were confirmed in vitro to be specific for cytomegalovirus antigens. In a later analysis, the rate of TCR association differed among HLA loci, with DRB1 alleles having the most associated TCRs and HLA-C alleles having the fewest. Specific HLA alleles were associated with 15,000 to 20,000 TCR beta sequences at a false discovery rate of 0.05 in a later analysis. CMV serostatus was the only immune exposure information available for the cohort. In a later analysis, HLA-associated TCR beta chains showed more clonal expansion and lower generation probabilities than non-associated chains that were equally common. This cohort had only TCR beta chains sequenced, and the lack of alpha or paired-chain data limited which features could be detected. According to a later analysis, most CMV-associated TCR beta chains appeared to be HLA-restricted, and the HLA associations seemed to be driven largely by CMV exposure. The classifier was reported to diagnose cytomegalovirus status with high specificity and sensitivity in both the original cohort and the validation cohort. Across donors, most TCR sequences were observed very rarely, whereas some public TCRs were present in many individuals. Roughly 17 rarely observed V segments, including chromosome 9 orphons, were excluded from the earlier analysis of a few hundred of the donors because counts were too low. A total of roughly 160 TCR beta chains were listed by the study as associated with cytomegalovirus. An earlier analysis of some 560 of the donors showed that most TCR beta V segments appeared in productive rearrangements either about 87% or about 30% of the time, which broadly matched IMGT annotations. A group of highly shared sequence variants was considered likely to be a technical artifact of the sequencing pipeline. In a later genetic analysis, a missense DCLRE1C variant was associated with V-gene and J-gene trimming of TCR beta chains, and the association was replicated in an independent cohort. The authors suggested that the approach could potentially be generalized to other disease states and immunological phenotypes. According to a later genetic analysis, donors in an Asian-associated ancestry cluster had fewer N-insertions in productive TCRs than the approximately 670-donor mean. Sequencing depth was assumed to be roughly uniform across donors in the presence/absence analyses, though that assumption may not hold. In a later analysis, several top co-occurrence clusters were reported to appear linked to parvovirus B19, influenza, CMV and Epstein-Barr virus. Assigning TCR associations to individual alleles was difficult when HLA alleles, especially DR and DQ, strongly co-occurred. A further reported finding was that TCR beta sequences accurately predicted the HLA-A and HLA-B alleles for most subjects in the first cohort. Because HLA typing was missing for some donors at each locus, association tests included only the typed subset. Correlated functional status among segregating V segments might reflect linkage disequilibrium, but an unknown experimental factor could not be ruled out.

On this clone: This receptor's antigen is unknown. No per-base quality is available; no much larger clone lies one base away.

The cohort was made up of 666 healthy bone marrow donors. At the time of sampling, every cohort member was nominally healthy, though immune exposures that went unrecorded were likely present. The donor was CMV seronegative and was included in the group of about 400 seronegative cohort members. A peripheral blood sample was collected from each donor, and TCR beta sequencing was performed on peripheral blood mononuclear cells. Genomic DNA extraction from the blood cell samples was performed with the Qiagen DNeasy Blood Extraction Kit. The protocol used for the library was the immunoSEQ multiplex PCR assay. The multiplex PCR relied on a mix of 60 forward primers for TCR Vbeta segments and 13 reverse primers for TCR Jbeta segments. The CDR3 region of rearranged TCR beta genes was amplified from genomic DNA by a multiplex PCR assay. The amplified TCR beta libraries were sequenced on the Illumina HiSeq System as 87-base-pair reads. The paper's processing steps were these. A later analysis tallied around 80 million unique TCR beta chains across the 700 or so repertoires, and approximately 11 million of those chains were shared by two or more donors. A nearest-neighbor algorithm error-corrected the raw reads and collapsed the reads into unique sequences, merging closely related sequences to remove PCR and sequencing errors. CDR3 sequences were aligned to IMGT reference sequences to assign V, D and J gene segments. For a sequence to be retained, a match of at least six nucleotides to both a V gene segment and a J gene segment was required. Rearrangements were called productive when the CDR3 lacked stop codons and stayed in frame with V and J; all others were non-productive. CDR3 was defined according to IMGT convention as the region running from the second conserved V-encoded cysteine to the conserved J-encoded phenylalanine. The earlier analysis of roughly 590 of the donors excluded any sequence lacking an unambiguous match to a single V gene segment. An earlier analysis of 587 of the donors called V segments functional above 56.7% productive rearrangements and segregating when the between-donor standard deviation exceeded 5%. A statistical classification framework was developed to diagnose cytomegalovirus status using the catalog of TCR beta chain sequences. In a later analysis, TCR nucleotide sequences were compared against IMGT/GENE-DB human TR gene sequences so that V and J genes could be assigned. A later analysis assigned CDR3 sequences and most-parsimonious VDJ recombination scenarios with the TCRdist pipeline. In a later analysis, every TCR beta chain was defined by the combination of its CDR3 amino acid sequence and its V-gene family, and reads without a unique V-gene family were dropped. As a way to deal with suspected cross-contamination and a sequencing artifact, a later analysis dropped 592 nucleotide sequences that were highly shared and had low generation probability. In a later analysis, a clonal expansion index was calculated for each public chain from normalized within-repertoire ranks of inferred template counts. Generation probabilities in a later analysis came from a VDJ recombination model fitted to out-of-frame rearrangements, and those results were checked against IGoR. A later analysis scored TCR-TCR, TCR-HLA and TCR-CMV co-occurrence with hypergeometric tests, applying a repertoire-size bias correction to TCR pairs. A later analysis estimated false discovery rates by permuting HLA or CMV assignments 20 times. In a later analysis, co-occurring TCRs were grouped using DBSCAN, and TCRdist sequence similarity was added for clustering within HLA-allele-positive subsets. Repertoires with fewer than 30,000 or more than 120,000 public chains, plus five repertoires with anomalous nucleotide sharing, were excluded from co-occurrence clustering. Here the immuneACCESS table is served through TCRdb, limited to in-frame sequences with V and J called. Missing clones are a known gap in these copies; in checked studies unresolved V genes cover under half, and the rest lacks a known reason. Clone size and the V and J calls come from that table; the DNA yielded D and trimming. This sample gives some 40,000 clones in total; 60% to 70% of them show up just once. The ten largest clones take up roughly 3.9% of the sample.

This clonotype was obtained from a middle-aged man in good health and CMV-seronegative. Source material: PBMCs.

The CDR3 has the sequence CAWSEQGGTEAFF. The DNA sequence reads TGTGCCTGGAGTGAACAGGGGGGGACTGAAGCTTTCTTT. The rearrangement combines TRBV30 with TRBJ1-1; TRBD1 fits 8 bases in the junction. Taken from the germline V gene (reference sequence), the CDR1 and CDR2 loops are GTSNPN and SVGIG. The CDR3 contains 13 residues, cysteine and phenylalanine counted. Of the read, only the CDR3 DNA is kept; its 39 bases are in frame from base 1. Germline trimming: 1 base from V, 5 bases from J; junction bases outside gene matches: 3.